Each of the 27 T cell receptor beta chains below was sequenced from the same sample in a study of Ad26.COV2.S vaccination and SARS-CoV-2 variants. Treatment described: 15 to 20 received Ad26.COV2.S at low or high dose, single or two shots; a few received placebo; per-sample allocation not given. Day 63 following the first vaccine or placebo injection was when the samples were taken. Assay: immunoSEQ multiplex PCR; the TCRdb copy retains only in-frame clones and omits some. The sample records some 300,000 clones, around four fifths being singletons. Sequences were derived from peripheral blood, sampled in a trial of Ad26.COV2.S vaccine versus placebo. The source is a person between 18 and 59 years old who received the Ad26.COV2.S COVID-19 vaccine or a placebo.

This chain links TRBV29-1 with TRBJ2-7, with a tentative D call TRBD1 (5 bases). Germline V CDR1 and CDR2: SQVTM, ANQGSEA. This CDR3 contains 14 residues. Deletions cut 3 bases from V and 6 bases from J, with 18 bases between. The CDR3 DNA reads TGCAGCGTTGAGGGGCAGGGAAAAGTAGGCGAGCAGTACTTC. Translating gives CSVEGQGKVGEQYF.

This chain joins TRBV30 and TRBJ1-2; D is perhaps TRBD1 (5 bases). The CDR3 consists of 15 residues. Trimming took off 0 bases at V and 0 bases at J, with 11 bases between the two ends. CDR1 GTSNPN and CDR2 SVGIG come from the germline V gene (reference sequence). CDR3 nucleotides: TGTGCCTGGAGTGTATACAGGAATGCTAACTATGGCTACACCTTC. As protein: CAWSVYRNANYGYTF. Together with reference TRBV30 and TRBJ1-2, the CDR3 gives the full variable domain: SQTIHQWPATLVQPVGSPLSLECTVEGTSNPNLYWYRQAAGRGLQLLFYSVGIGQISSEVPQNLSASRPQDRQFILSSKKLLLSDSGFYLCAWSVYRNANYGYTFGSGTRLTVV.

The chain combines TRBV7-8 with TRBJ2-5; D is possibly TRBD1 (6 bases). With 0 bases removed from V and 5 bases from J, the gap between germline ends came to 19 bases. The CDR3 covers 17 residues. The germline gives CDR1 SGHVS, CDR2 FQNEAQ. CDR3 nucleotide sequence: TGTGCCAGCAGCTTAGCGCAAGATTACAGGGTCGCTGAGACCCAGTACTTC. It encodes CASSLAQDYRVAETQYF.

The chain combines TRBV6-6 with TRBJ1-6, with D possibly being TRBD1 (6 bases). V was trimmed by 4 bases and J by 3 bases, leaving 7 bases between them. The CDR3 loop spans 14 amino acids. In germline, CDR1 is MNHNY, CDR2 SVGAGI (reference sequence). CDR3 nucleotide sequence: TGTGCCAGCAGTTTACAGGGCTATAATTCACCCCTCCACTTT. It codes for CASSLQGYNSPLHF.

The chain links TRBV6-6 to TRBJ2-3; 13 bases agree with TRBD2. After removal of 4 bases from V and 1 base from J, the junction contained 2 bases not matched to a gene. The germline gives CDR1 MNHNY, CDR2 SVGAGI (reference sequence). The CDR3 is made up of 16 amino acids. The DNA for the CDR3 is TGTGCCAGCAGTTTCGGGACTAGCGGGGGCACAGATACGCAGTATTTT. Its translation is CASSFGTSGGTDTQYF.

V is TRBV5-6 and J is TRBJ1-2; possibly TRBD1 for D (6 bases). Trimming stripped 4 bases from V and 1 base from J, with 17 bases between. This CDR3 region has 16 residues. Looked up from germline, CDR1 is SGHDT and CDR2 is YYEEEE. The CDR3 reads CASSPEGGRDNYGYTF. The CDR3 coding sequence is TGTGCCAGCAGCCCGGAGGGGGGAAGGGATAACTATGGCTACACCTTC.

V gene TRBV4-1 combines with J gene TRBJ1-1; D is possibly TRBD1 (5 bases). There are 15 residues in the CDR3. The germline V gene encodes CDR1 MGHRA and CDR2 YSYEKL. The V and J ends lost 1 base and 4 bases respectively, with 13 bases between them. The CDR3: CASSQAVGGGTEAFF. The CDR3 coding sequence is TGCGCCAGCAGCCAAGCGGTGGGGGGAGGCACTGAAGCTTTCTTT.

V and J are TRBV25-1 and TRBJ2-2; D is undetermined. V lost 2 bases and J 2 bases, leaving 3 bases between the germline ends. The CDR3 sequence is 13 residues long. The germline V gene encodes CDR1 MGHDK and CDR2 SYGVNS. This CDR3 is CASSEANTGELFF. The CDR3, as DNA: TGTGCCAGCAGTGAAGCTAACACCGGGGAGCTGTTTTTT.

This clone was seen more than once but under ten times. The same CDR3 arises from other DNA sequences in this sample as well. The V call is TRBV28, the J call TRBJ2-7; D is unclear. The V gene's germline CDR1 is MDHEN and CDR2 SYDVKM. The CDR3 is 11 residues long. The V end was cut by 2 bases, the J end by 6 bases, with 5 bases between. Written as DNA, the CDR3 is TGTGCCAGCAGTTTAGCCAGCGAGCAGTACTTC. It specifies CASSLASEQYF.

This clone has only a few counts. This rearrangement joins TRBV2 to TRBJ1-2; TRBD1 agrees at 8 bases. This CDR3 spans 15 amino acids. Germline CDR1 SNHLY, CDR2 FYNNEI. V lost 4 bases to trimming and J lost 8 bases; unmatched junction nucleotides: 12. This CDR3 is CASSADRVTSDGYTF. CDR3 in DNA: TGTGCCAGCAGTGCGGACAGGGTAACTTCCGACGGCTACACCTTC.

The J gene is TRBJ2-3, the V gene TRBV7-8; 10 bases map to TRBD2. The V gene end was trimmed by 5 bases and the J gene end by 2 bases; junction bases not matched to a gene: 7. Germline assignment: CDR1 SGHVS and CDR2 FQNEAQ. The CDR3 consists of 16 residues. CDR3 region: CASSLRTSGSTDTQYF. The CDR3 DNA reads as TGTGCCAGCAGCCTACGGACTAGCGGATCCACAGATACGCAGTATTTT.

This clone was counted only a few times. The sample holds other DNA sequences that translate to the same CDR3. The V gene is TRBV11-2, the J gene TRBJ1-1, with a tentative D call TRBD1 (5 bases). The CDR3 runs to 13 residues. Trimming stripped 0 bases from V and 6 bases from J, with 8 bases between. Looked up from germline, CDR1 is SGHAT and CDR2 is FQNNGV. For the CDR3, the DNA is TGTGCCAGCAGCTTAGATATGGGGCCTGAAGCTTTCTTT. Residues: CASSLDMGPEAFF.

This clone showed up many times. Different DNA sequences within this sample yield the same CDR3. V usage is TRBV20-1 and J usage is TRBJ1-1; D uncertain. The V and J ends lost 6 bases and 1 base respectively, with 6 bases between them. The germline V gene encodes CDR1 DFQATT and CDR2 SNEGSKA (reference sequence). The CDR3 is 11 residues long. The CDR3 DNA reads TGCAGTGCCCGACAGAACACTGAAGCTTTCTTT. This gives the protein CSARQNTEAFF.

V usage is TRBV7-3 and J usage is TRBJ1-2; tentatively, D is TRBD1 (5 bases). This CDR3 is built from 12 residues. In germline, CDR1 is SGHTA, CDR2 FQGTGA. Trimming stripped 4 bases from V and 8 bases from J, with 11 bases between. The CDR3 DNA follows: TGTGCCAGCAGCTACCCGGGGGAGGGCTACACCTTC. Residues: CASSYPGEGYTF.

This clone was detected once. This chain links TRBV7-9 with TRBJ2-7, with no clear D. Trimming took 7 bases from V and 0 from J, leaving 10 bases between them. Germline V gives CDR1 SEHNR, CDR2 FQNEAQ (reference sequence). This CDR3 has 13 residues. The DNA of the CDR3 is TGTGCCAGCACCGGGCCCGGCTCCTACGAGCAGTACTTC. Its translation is CASTGPGSYEQYF.

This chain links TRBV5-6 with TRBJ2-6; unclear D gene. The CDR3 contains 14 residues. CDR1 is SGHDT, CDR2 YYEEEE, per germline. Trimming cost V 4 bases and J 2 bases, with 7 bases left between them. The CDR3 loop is CASSPSPGANVLTF. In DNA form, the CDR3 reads TGTGCCAGCAGCCCGTCTCCTGGGGCCAACGTCCTGACTTTC.

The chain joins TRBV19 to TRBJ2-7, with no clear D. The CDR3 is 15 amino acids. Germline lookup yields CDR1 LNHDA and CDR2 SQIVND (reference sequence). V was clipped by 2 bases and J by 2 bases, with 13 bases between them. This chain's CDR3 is CASSIRALQPYEQYF. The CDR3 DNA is TGTGCCAGTAGTATAAGGGCCCTCCAGCCCTACGAGCAGTACTTC.

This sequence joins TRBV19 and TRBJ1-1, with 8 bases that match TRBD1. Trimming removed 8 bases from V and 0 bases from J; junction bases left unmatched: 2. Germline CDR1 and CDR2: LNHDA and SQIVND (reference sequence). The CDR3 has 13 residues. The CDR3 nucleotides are TGTGCCAGTGGACAGGGTTTGAACACTGAAGCTTTCTTT. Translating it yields CASGQGLNTEAFF. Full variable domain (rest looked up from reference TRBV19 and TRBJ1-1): DGGITQSPKYLFRKEGQNVTLSCEQNLNHDAMYWYRQDPGQGLRLIYYSQIVNDFQKGDIAEGYSVSREKKESFPLTVTSAQKNPTAFYLCASGQGLNTEAFFGQGTRLTVV.

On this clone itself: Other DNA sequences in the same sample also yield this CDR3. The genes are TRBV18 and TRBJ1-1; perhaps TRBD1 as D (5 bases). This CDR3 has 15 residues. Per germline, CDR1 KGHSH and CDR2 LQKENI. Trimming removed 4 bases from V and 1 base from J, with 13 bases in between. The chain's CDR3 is CASSLRDGPNTEAFF. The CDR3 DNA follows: TGTGCCAGCTCACTAAGGGACGGACCGAACACTGAAGCTTTCTTT.

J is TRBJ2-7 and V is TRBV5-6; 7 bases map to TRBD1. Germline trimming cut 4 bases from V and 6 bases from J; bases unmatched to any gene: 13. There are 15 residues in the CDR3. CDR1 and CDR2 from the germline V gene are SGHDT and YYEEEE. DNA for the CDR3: TGTGCCAGCAGCCCACAGGGGCCTTCTCCAGGCGAGCAGTACTTC. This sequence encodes CASSPQGPSPGEQYF.

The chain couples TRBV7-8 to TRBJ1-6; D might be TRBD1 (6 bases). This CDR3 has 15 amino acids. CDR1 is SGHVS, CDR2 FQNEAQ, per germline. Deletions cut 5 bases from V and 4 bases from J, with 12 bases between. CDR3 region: CASSRQDGYNSPLHF. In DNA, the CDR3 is TGTGCCAGCAGCCGACAGGACGGATATAATTCACCCCTCCACTTT. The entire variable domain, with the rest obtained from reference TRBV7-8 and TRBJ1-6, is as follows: GAGVSQSPRYKVAKRGQDVALRCDPISGHVSLFWYQQALGQGPEFLTYFQNEAQLDKSGLPSDRFFAERPEGSVSTLKIQRTQQEDSAVYLCASSRQDGYNSPLHFGNGTRLTVT.

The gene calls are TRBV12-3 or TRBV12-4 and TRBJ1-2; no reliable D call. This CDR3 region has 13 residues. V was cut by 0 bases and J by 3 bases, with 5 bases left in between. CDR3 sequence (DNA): TGTGCCAGCAGTTTAGCGCACGACTATGGCTACACCTTC. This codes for CASSLAHDYGYTF.

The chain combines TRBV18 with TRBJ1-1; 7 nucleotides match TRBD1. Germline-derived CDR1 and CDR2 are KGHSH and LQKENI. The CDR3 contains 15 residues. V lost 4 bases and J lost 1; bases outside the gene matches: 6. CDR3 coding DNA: TGTGCCAGCTCACTCTCCCGGACAGGGAACACTGAAGCTTTCTTT. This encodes CASSLSRTGNTEAFF.

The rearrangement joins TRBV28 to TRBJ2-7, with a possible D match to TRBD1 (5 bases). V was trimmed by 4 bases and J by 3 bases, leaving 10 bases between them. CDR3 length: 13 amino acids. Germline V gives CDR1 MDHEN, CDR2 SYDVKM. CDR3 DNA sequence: TGTGCCAGCAGTTCGGCAGGGAACTACGAGCAGTACTTC. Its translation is CASSSAGNYEQYF.

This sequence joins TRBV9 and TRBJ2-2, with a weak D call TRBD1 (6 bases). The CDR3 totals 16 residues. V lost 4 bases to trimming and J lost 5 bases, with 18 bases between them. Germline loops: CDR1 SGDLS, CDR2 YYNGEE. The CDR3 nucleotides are TGTGCCAGCAGCCCCGGTCAGGGGAGAGGGACCGGGGAGCTGTTTTTT. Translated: CASSPGQGRGTGELFF.

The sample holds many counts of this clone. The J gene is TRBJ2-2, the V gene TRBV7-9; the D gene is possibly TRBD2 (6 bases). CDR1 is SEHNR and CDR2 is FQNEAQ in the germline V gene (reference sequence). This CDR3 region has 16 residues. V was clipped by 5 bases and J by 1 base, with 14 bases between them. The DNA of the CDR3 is TGTGCCAGCAGCCCCCTCGGGCGGGGGAACACCGGGGAGCTGTTTTTT. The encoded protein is CASSPLGRGNTGELFF.

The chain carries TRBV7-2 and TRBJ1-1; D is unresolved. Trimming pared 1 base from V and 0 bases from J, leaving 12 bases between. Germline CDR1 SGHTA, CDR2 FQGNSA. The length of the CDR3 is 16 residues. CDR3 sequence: CASSLVGVWVNTEAFF. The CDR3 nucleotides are TGTGCCAGCAGCTTAGTCGGAGTTTGGGTGAACACTGAAGCTTTCTTT. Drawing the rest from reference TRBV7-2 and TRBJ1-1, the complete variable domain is GAGVSQSPSNKVTEKGKDVELRCDPISGHTALYWYRQSLGQGLEFLIYFQGNSAPDKSGLPSDRFSAERTGGSVSTLTIQRTQQEDSAVYLCASSLVGVWVNTEAFFGQGTRLTVV.